This is a list of T cell receptor beta chains from one sample in a study of T-cell reconstitution after alpha-beta-depleted transplantation in children. Each CDR3 protein gets one entry after TCRdb re-called the PCR reads with MiXCR. The sample contains fewer than 1 million distinct CDR3 sequences, approximately 15% of which appear only once. The starting material was PBMCs, mostly from graft donor cells, obtained 360 days after TCRalphabeta/CD19-depleted stem cell transplant. The receptors derive from a male patient between 5 and 17 years old who had a stem cell transplant for acute lymphoblastic leukemia, so the T cells may come from the graft donor. The CDR3 runs from the conserved cysteine through the conserved F or W. D genes are given only for firm matches. A clone size is listed for some rows: how often the clone was seen (once, few, many), or a class if it is expanded.

j_call	v_call	clone_size	d_call	cdr3_nt	cdr3_aa
TRBJ1-6	TRBV12-3/TRBV12-4	many	TRBD1	TGTGCCAGCAGTTTAGGGGACAGGCATAATTCACCCCTCCACTTT	CASSLGDRHNSPLHF
TRBJ2-1	TRBV7-2	.	TRBD2	TGTGCCAGCAGCTTAGGCGGGACTAGCGGCAAGTTCTTC	CASSLGGTSGKFF
TRBJ2-7	TRBV5-1	.	TRBD1	TGCGCCAGCAGCCCTACGCGACAGGGGAGGTACGAGCAGTACTTC	CASSPTRQGRYEQYF
TRBJ1-2	TRBV3-1	few	.	TGTGCCAGCAGCTACGGCGTGCGTGGCTACACCTTC	CASSYGVRGYTF
TRBJ1-6	TRBV12-3/TRBV12-4	few	TRBD1	TGTGCCAGCAGTCCGCGTCAACAGGGGGGAAGATCACCCCTCCACTTT	CASSPRQQGGRSPLHF
TRBJ1-1	TRBV14	once	TRBD1	TGTGCCAGCAGCAAAGTAGGGATATACCCCGGGACAGGGGGCAACGCTTCCTGGGACACTGAAGCTTTCTTT	CASSKVGIYPGTGGNASWDTEAFF
TRBJ2-3	TRBV20-1	few	.	TGCAGTGCTACGGATCTGGGACATTCTAATACGCAGTATTTT	CSATDLGHSNTQYF
TRBJ2-3	TRBV15	.	TRBD2	TGTGCCACCAGAACCCGAGCGGGAGCGGCAGATACGCAGTATTTT	CATRTRAGAADTQYF
TRBJ2-1	TRBV27	few	TRBD1	TGTGCCAGCAGTTTATACGCGACAGGGAGTTACAATGAGCAGTTCTTC	CASSLYATGSYNEQFF
TRBJ1-1	TRBV12-5	.	.	TGTGCTAGTGGTTTGGTACTTCGGGGCTCGAACACTGAAGCTTTCTTT	CASGLVLRGSNTEAFF
TRBJ2-7	TRBV4-1	few	TRBD2	TGCGCCAGCAGCCAGTGGGCGGGAGTTTCCTACGAGCAGTACTTC	CASSQWAGVSYEQYF
TRBJ2-3	TRBV4-1	.	.	TGCGCCAGCAGCCAAGATCTTAGAGCGGCCGGCACAGATACGCAGTATTTT	CASSQDLRAAGTDTQYF
TRBJ2-7	TRBV19	.	.	TGTGCCAGTAGGTCGGCGAGGATTAGAGACGAGCAGTACTTC	CASRSARIRDEQYF
TRBJ2-5	TRBV3-1	.	.	TGTGCCAGCAGACTGAGGTGGGGGCTCCAAGAGACCCAGTACTTC	CASRLRWGLQETQYF
TRBJ2-7	TRBV4-2	many	TRBD2	TGTGCCAGCAGCCAAGAACCGGGACTAGGCTCCTACGAGCAGTACTTC	CASSQEPGLGSYEQYF
TRBJ2-7	TRBV25-1	.	TRBD2	TGTGCCAGCAGTGACCGCGGGAGGGCCTACGAGCAGTACTTC	CASSDRGRAYEQYF
TRBJ2-5	TRBV12-5	.	.	TGTGCTAGTGGTTTGGTAGCAGACCGCCGAAGGCGAGAGACCCAGTACTTC	CASGLVADRRRRETQYF
TRBJ2-3	TRBV3-1	once	.	TGTGCCAGCAGCCATGGTGAGGGCGGGGAAGCTGGGGATACGCAGTATTTT	CASSHGEGGEAGDTQYF
TRBJ2-1	TRBV19	few	TRBD2	TGTGCCAGTAGTATCGCGGGGGATGAGCAGTTCTTC	CASSIAGDEQFF
TRBJ2-1	TRBV7-2	.	.	TGTGCCAGCAGCTTAGCCCTAGCTCGGGGTGAGCAGTTCTTC	CASSLALARGEQFF
TRBJ2-2	TRBV7-6	few	.	TGTGCCAGCAGCTTCGAACAGGGTGGAACCGGGGAGCTGTTTTTT	CASSFEQGGTGELFF
TRBJ2-1	TRBV4-1	many	TRBD2	TGCGCCAGCAGCCCACTAGCGGGAGGGTCCAATGAGCAGTTCTTC	CASSPLAGGSNEQFF
TRBJ2-3	TRBV12-3/TRBV12-4	few	TRBD1	TGTGCCAGCAGTTTAGGGACAGGGGGAGGAACAGATACGCAGTATTTT	CASSLGTGGGTDTQYF
TRBJ2-7	TRBV20-1	many	.	TGCAGTGCTAGCGGGAACCCAACCTACGAGCAGTACTTC	CSASGNPTYEQYF
TRBJ2-7	TRBV21-1	few	.	TGTGCCAGCACCAGGGTGGAGACCTACGAGCAGTACTTC	CASTRVETYEQYF
TRBJ1-1	TRBV20-1	.	.	TGCAGTGCTTCCTTCAGGGTGAGCACTGAAGCTTTCTTT	CSASFRVSTEAFF
TRBJ1-4	TRBV15	.	.	TGTGCCACCAGCAGAGATGCGAACGCTGCAACTAATGAAAAACCGTTTTTT	CATSRDANAATNEKPFF
TRBJ2-4	TRBV7-6	.	TRBD1	TGTGCCAGCAGCCTGCGGACAGGAAAAAACATTCAGTACTTC	CASSLRTGKNIQYF
TRBJ1-1	TRBV21-1	few	.	TGTGCCAGCAGCAATCCACAGGGAATTGGGGACACTGAAGCTTTCTTT	CASSNPQGIGDTEAFF
TRBJ2-2	TRBV29-1	.	TRBD1	TGCAGCGTTGCTTGGGACAGAGACACCGGGGAGCTGTTTTTT	CSVAWDRDTGELFF
TRBJ2-7	TRBV5-1	many	TRBD1	TGCGCCAGCAGCTTGGCGCCGGGACAGGGGTACGAGCAGTACTTC	CASSLAPGQGYEQYF
TRBJ2-7	TRBV29-1	.	.	TGCAGCGTTCCGGGTTCCGTGGCCTACGAGCAGTACTTC	CSVPGSVAYEQYF